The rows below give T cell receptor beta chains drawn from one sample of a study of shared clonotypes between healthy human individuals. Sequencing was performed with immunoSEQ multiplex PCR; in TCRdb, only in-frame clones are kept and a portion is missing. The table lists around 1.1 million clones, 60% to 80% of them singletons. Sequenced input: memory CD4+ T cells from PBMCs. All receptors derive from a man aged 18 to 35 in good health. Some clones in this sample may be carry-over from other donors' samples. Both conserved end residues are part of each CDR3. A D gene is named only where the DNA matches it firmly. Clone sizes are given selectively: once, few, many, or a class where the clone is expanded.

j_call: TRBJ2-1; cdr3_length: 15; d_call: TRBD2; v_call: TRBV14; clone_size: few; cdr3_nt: TGTGCCAGCAGCCAGCTAGCGGGAGGGCCGAATGAGCAGTTCTTC; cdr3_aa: CASSQLAGGPNEQFF
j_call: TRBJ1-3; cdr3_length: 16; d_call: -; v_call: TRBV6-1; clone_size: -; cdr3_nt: TGTGCCAGCAGTGAAGCGCGTGTGTTCTCTGGAAACACCATATATTTT; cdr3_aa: CASSEARVFSGNTIYF
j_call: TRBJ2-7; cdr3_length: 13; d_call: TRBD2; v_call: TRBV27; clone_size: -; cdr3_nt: TGTGCCAGCAGCCTAGCGGGGTCCTACGAGCAGTACTTC; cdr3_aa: CASSLAGSYEQYF
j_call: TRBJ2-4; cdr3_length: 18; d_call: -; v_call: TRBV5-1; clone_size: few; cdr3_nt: TGCGCCAGCAGCTTGTACGGGGCCGGAATGGAAGCCAAAAACATTCAGTACTTC; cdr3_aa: CASSLYGAGMEAKNIQYF
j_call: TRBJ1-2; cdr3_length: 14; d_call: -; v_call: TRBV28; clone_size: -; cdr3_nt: TGTGCCAGCAGTTTATCGAGGGAATACTATGGCTACACCTTC; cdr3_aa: CASSLSREYYGYTF
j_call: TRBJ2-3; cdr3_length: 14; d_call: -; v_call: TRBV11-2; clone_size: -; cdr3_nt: TGTGCCAGCAGCTTAAGACAGGTCATGGATACGCAGTATTTT; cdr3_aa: CASSLRQVMDTQYF
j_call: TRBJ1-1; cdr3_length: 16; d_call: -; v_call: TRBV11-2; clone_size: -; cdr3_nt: TGTGCCAGCAGCTTAGATAATTGGGCAAGCAACACTGAAGCTTTCTTT; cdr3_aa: CASSLDNWASNTEAFF
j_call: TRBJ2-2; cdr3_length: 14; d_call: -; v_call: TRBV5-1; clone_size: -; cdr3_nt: TGCGCCAGCAGCTTGGCCGTCAACACCGGGGAGCTGTTTTTT; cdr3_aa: CASSLAVNTGELFF
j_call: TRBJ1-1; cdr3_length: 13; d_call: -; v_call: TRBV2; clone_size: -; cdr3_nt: TGTGCCAGCAGAGCCGGTAGAGGAGGTGAAGCTTTCTTT; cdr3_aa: CASRAGRGGEAFF
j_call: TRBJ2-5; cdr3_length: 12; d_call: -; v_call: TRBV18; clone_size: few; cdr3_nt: TGTGCCAGCTCCCCGGGACGAGAGACCCAGTACTTC; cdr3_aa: CASSPGRETQYF
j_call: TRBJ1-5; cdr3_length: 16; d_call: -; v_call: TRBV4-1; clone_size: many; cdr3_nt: TGCGCCAGCAGCCAAGGAACGGGGGGCATCAATCAGCCCCAGCATTTT; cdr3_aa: CASSQGTGGINQPQHF
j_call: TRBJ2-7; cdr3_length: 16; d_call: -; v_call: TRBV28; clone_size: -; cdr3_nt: TGTGCCAGCAGTTTTCTCCTAGCGACACTCAGCTACGAGCAGTACTTC; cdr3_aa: CASSFLLATLSYEQYF
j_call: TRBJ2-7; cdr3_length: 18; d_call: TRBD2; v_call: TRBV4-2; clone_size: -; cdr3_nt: TGTGCCAGCAGCCGAGGCGGGACTAGCGGGAGTAGCAGCTACGAGCAGTACTTC; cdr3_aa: CASSRGGTSGSSSYEQYF
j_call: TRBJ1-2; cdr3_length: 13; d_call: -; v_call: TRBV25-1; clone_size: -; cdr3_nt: TGTGCCAGCAGTGATCAGGGGAGCTATGGCTACACCTTC; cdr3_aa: CASSDQGSYGYTF
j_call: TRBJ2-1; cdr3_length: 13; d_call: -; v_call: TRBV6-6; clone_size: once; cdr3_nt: TGTGCCAGCACGGCAGACCTCTACAATGAGCAGTTCTTC; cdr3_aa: CASTADLYNEQFF
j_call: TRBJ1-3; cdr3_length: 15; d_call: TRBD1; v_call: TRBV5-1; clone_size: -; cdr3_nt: TGCGCCAGCAGCTTGGGACAGGGCACTGGAAACACCATATATTTT; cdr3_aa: CASSLGQGTGNTIYF
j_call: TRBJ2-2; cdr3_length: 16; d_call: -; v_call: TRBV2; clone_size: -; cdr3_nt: TGTGCCAGCAGTAGGTTTCCGGGGGCGAACACCGGGGAGCTGTTTTTT; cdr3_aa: CASSRFPGANTGELFF
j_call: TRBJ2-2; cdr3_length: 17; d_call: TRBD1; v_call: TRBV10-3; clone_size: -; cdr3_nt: TGTGCCATCAGTGAGAGAAACAGGGGATCTAGCACCGGGGAGCTGTTTTTT; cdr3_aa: CAISERNRGSSTGELFF
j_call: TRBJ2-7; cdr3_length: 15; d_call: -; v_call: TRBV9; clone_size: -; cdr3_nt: TGTGCCAGCAGCGTAGCTTATCAAGCTCACTACGAGCAGTACTTC; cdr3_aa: CASSVAYQAHYEQYF
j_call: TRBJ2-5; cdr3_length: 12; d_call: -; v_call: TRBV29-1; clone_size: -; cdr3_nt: TGCAGCGTTGTTTTACCGTCTGAGACCCAGTACTTC; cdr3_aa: CSVVLPSETQYF
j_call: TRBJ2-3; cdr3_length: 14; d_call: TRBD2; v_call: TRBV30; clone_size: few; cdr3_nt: TGTGCCTGGACGCCTAGCGGGAGTGAGGGTTCGCAGTATTTT; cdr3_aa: CAWTPSGSEGSQYF
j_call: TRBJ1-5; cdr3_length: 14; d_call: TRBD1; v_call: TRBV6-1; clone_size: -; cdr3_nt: TGTGCCAGCAGGGAGGGACAGGGCGGCCAGCCCCAGCATTTT; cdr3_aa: CASREGQGGQPQHF
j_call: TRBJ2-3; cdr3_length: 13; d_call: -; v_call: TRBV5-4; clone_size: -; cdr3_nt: TGTGCCAGCAGCCCCCCTAGCAAAGATACGCAGTATTTT; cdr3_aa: CASSPPSKDTQYF
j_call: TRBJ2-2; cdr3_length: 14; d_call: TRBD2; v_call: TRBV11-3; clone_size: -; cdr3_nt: TGTGCCAGCAGCTCGGGAGGATCCACCGGGGAGCTGTTTTTT; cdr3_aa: CASSSGGSTGELFF
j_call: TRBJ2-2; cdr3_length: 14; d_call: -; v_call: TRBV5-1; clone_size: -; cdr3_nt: TGCGCCAGCAGCTTGCTGGAGAGCACCGGGGAGCTGTTTTTT; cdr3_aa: CASSLLESTGELFF
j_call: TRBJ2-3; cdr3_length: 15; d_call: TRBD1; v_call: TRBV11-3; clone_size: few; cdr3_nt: TGTGCCAGCAGCTTTCAGGGGGCTGTAACAGATACGCAGTATTTT; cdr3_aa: CASSFQGAVTDTQYF
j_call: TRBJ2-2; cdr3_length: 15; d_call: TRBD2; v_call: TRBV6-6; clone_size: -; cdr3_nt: TGTGCCAGCAGCCACGGACTAGCGGGCACCGGGGAGCTGTTTTTT; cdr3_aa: CASSHGLAGTGELFF